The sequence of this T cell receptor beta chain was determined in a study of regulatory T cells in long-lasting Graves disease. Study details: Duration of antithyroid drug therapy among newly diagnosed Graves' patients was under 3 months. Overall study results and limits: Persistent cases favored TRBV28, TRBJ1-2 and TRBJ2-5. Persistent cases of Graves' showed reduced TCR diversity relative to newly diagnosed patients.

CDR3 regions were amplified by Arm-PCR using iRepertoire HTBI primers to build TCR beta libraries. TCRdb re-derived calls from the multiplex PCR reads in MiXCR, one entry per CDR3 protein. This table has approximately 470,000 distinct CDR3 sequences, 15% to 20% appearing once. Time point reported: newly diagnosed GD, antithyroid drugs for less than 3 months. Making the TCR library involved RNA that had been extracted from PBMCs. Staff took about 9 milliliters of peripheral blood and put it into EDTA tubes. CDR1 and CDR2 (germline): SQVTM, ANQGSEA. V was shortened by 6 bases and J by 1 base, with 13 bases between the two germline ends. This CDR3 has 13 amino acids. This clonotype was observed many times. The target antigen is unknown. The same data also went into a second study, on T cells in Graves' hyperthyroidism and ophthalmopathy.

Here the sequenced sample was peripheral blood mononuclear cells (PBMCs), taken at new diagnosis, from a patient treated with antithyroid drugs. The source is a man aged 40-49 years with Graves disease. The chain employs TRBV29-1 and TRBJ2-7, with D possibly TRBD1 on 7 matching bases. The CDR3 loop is CSVAGQTSYEQYF. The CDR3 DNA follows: TGCAGCGTGGCGGGACAGACGTCCTACGAGCAGTACTTC.